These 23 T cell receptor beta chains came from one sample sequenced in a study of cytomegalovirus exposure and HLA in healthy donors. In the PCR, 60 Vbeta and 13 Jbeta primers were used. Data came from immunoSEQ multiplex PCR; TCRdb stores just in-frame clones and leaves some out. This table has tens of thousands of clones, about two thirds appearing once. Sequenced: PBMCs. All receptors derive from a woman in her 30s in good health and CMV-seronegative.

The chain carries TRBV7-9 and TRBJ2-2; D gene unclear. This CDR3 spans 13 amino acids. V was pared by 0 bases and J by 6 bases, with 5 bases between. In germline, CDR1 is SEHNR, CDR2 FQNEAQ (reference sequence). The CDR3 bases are TGTGCCAGCAGCTTAGCCCCAGCCGGGGAGCTGTTTTTT. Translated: CASSLAPAGELFF.

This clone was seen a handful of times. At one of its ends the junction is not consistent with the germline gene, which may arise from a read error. CDR3 residues: CASSLGRGPPIF. CDR3 sequence (DNA): TGCGCCAGCAGCTTAGGTAGGGGTCCCCCTATCTTC. The chain employs TRBV5-1 and TRBJ2-7, with TRBD1 as a possible D gene (5 bases). The CDR3 has 12 residues. Per the germline V gene, CDR1 is SGHRS and CDR2 is YFSETQ.

In nucleotides, the CDR3 is TGTGCCAGCAGCTTGGGGGCTAGCGTAAACTACGAGCAGTACTTC. This sequence encodes CASSLGASVNYEQYF. This rearrangement joins TRBV5-6 to TRBJ2-7, with a possible D match to TRBD2 (6 bases). The CDR3 extends over 15 amino acids. V shed 0 bases and J shed 3 bases, with 13 bases lying between them. Germline loops: CDR1 SGHDT, CDR2 YYEEEE.

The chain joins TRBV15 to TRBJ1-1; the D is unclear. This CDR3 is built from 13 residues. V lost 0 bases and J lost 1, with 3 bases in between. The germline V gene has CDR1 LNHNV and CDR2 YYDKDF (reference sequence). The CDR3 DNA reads TGTGCCACCAGCAGAGACTCGAACACTGAAGCTTTCTTT. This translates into CATSRDSNTEAFF.

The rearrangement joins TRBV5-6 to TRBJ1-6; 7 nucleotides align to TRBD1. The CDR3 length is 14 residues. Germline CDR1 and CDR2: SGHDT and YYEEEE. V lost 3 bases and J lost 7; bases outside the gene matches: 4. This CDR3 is CASSWGQTNSPLHF. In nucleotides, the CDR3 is TGTGCCAGCAGCTGGGGACAGACCAATTCACCCCTCCACTTT. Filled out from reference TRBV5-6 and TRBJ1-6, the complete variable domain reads DAGVTQSPTHLIKTRGQQVTLRCSPKSGHDTVSWYQQALGQGPQFIFQYYEEEERQRGNFPDRFSGHQFPNYSSELNVNALLLGDSALYLCASSWGQTNSPLHFGNGTRLTVT.

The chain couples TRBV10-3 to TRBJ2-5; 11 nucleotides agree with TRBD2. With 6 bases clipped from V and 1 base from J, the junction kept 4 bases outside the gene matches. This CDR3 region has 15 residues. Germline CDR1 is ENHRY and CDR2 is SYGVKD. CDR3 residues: CAIRDGLAGQETQYF. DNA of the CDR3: TGTGCCATCAGAGACGGACTAGCGGGCCAAGAGACCCAGTACTTC.

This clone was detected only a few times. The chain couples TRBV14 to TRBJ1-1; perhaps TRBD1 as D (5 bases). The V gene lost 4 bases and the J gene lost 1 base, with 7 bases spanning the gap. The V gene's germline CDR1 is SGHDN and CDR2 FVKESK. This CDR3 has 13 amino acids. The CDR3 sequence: CASSLQGNTEAFF. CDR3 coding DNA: TGTGCCAGCAGCCTGCAGGGGAACACTGAAGCTTTCTTT.

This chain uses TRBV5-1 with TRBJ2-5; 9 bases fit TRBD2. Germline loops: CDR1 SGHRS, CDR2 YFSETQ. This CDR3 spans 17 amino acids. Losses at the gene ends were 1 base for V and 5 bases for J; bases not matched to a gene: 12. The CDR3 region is CASSLPGGTSIRETQYF. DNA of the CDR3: TGCGCCAGCAGCTTGCCAGGCGGGACTAGCATCCGTGAGACCCAGTACTTC.

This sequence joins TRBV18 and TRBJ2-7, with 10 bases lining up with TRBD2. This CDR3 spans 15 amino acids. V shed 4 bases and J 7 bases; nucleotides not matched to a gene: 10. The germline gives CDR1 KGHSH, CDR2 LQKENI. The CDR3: CASSLKAGGPWEQYF. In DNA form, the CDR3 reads TGTGCCAGCTCACTGAAAGCGGGAGGGCCTTGGGAGCAGTACTTC.

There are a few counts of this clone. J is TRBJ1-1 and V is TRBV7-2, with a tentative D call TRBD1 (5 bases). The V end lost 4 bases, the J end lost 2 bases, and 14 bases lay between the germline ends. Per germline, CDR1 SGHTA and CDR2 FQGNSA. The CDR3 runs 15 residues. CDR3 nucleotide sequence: TGTGCCAGCAGCTCCCGGACATGGGCTAACACTGAAGCTTTCTTT. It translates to CASSSRTWANTEAFF. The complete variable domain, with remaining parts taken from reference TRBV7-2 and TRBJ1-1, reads GAGVSQSPSNKVTEKGKDVELRCDPISGHTALYWYRQSLGQGLEFLIYFQGNSAPDKSGLPSDRFSAERTGGSVSTLTIQRTQQEDSAVYLCASSSRTWANTEAFFGQGTRLTVV.

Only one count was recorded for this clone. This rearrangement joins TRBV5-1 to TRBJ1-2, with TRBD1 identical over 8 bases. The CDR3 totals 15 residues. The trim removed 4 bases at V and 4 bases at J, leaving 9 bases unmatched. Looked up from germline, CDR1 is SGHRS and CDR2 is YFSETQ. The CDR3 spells CASSPRTGRSYGYTF. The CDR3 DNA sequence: TGCGCCAGCAGCCCTAGGACAGGGCGTTCCTATGGCTACACCTTC.

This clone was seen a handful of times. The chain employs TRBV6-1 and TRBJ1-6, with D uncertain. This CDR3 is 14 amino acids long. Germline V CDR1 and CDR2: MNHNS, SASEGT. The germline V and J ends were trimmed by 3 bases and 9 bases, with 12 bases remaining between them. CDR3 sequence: CASSDEGTASPLHF. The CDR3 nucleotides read TGTGCCAGCAGTGATGAGGGAACGGCTTCACCCCTCCACTTT.

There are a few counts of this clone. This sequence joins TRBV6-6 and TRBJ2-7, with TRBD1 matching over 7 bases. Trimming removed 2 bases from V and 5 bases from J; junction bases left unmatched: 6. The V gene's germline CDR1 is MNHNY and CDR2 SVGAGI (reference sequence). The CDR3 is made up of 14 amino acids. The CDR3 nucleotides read TGTGCCAGCAGTTACGGGACAGCGGCCGACGAGCAGTACTTC. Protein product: CASSYGTAADEQYF.

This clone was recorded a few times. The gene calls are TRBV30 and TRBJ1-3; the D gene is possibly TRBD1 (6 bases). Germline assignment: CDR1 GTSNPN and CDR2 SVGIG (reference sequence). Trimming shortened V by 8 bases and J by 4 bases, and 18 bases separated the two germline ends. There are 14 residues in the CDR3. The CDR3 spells CAHGGHFFGNTIYF. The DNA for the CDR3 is TGTGCCCATGGGGGACATTTTTTCGGAAACACCATATATTTT.

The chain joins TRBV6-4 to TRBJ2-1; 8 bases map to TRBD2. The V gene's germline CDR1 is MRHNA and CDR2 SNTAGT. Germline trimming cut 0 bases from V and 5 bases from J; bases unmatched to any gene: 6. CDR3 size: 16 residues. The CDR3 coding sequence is TGTGCCAGCAGTGACTCAGTCGCGGGGGGTAACAATGAGCAGTTCTTC. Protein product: CASSDSVAGGNNEQFF.

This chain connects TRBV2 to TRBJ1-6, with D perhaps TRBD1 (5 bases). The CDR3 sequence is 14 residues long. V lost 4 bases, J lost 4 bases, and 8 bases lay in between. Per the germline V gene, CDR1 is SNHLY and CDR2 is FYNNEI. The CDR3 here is CASSGTTYNSPLHF. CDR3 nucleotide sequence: TGTGCCAGCAGTGGGACAACTTATAATTCACCCCTCCACTTT.

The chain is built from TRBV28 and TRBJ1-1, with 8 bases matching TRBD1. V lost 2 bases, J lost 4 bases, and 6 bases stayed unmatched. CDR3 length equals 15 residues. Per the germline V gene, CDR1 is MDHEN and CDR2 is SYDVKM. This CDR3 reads CASSLSGQGSTEAFF. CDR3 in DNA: TGTGCCAGCAGTTTAAGCGGACAGGGTTCCACTGAAGCTTTCTTT.

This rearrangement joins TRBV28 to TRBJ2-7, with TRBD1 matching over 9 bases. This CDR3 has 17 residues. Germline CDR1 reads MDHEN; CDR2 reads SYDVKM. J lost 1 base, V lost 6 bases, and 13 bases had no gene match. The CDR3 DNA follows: TGTGCCAGCAGCCGAAACGCCGGGACAGGGTTATCCTACGAGCAGTACTTC. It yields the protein CASSRNAGTGLSYEQYF.

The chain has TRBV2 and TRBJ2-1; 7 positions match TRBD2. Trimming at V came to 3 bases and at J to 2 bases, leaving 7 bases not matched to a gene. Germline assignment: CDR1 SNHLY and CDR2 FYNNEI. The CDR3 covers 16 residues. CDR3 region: CASSEGGTIAYNEQFF. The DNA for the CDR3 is TGTGCCAGCAGTGAGGGGGGGACTATCGCCTACAATGAGCAGTTCTTC.

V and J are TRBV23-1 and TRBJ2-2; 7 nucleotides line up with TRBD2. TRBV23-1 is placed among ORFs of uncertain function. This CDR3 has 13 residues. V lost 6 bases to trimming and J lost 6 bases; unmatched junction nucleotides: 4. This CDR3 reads CASSFRGAGELFF. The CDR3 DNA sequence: TGCGCCAGCAGCTTTCGGGGGGCCGGGGAGCTGTTTTTT.

The CDR3 protein is CSVMAGLGGTDTQYF. The CDR3 DNA is TGCAGCGTGATGGCCGGCCTGGGGGGTACAGATACGCAGTATTTT. V usage is TRBV29-1 and J usage is TRBJ2-3, with a weak D call TRBD2 (6 bases). In germline, CDR1 is SQVTM, CDR2 ANQGSEA. This CDR3 is built from 15 residues. The germline V and J ends were trimmed by 6 bases and 3 bases, with 19 bases remaining between them.

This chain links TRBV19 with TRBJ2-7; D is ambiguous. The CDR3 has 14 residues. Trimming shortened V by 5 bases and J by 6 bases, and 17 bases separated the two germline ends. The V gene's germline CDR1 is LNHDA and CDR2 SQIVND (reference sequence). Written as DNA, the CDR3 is TGTGCCAGTAGTCGAACTGGGCAGGCCGCCGAGCAGTACTTC. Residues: CASSRTGQAAEQYF.

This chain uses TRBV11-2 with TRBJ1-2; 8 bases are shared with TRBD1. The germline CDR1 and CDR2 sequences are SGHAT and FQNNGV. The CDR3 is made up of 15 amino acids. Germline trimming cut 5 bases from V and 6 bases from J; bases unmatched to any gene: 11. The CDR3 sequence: CASSTQQGVVDGYTF. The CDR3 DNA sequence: TGTGCCAGCAGCACCCAACAGGGGGTGGTTGATGGCTACACCTTC.